This T cell receptor beta chain emerged from a study of blood T cell repertoires in COVID-19. Study information: COVID-19 samples from acute and convalescent phases originated in the United States, Italy and Spain. PBMCs, B-cell-depleted T cells, or T cells were the source of the cDNA or gDNA that made up the material.

Assay used: immunoSEQ multiplex PCR; TCRdb lists only in-frame clones, some missing. The data contain under 150,000 clones, about 76% of them singletons. The trim removed 4 bases at V and 5 bases at J, leaving 6 bases unmatched. Germline loops: CDR1 SGHNT, CDR2 YYREEE (reference sequence). The CDR3 loop spans 14 amino acids. Sample: peripheral blood. The genes are TRBV5-4 and TRBJ2-5; 9 nucleotides align to TRBD1. The sequence was obtained from a man at least 80 years old with acute or convalescent COVID-19. CDR3 protein: CASSPTGGRETQYF. The CDR3 DNA follows: TGTGCCAGCAGCCCGACAGGGGGGAGGGAGACCCAGTACTTC.